This TCR beta chain was sequenced during a study of CD8+CD57+ T cells in acquired aplastic anemia. About the study: Yields of DNA that came from sorted CD4+ and CD8+ cells averaged roughly 3.3 ug.

Genomic DNA served as template for TCR beta VDJ and CDR3 profiling. TCRdb ran MiXCR on the reads and lists one entry per CDR3 protein. The data show under 250,000 distinct CDR3 sequences, with almost 35% seen just once and approximately 1.2% held by the top ten. The CDR3 sequence is 14 residues long. V was clipped by 5 bases and J by 4 bases, with 14 bases between them. Germline V gene sequence: CDR1 MNHNS, CDR2 SASEGT. This clonotype was recorded many times. The clonotype was recovered from a human donor in good health, serving as a control. The specimen sequenced was sorted CD4+, CD8+, or CD8+CD57+ T cells (not recorded which) from PBMCs. The chain has TRBV6-1 and TRBJ1-2; D ambiguous. The CDR3 DNA is TGTGCCAGCAGTCCGCTGGGAGGAGGCTATGGCTACACCTTC. Protein: CASSPLGGGYGYTF.